The 17 T cell receptor beta chains listed next were all sequenced from one sample in a study of blood T cells in healthy people across ages. Primers used in a second PCR of roughly 6 to 11 cycles were a sample-barcoded 5' primer and a J-beta primer mix. TCRdb re-called the 5' RACE reads with MiXCR, one entry per CDR3 protein. The repertoire has 660,000 or so distinct CDR3 sequences, under 70% of them found once; the top ten carry roughly 34%. What was sequenced was blood. The source is a man aged 55 to 70 in good health.

The chain joins TRBV5-1 to TRBJ2-1; 10 nucleotides match TRBD1. The junction had 14 bases not matched to a gene; V was cut back by 3 bases and J by 5 bases. This CDR3 comprises 18 residues. The germline V gene encodes CDR1 SGHRS and CDR2 YFSETQ. CDR3 in DNA: TGCGCCAGCAGCTCAGCAGCTCCGGGACAGGGGATTGACAATGAGCAGTTCTTC. It is translated as CASSSAAPGQGIDNEQFF.

V usage is TRBV9 and J usage is TRBJ2-1; 13 bases are a match to TRBD2. Germline CDR1 and CDR2: SGDLS and YYNGEE. J lost 0 bases, V lost 2 bases, and 5 bases had no gene match. The CDR3 totals 18 residues. This CDR3 is CASSVGLAGARSYNEQFF. CDR3 nucleotide sequence: TGTGCCAGCAGCGTTGGACTAGCGGGGGCCCGCTCCTACAATGAGCAGTTCTTC.

As concerns this clonotype: The germline gene is not matched at one end of the junction; a read error may be the cause. The gene calls are TRBV18 and TRBJ2-7; D is uncertain. CDR3 length equals 13 residues. Germline V lookup: CDR1 KGHSH, CDR2 LQKENI. CDR3 in amino acids: CASSPGYAYERYF. The CDR3 DNA reads as TGTGCCAGCTCACCGGGCTATGCCTACGAGCGGTACTTC.

At least ten counts were recorded for this clonotype. The V and J genes are TRBV29-1 and TRBJ2-3, with TRBD2 identical over 10 bases. Per germline, CDR1 SQVTM and CDR2 ANQGSEA. The ends lost 2 bases at V and 2 bases at J; junction bases unmatched: 1. This CDR3 has 14 residues. The CDR3 reads CSVELAGVTDTQYF. CDR3 DNA: TGCAGCGTTGAACTAGCGGGGGTCACAGATACGCAGTATTTT.

This clonotype appeared many times. The chain joins TRBV27 to TRBJ2-7; 10 bases agree with TRBD2. The CDR3 runs 13 residues. Germline V gene sequence: CDR1 MNHEY, CDR2 SMNVEV (reference sequence). V trimming: 6 bases; J trimming: 6 bases; junction bases outside the gene matches: 5. The CDR3 here is CASSPTSGAEQYF. CDR3 DNA: TGTGCCAGCAGCCCTACTAGCGGGGCCGAGCAGTACTTC.

In nucleotides, the CDR3 is TGTGCCATCAATACAGGGGTCGATCAGCCCCAGCATTTT. Translating gives CAINTGVDQPQHF. The chain employs TRBV10-3 and TRBJ1-5; TRBD1 agrees at 7 bases. The V segment lost 7 bases and the J segment 5 bases; nucleotides outside the gene matches: 5. Germline CDR1 and CDR2: ENHRY and SYGVKD. This CDR3 is built from 13 residues.

V is TRBV28 and J is TRBJ2-5; D is perhaps TRBD2 (5 bases). CDR1 MDHEN and CDR2 SYDVKM come from the germline V gene. The CDR3 consists of 16 residues. The V end was cut by 1 base, the J end by 7 bases, with 19 bases between. The CDR3 sequence is CASSLSTTGEYGTQYF. The CDR3 bases are TGTGCCAGCAGTTTATCAACCACCGGGGAATACGGGACCCAGTACTTC.

This rearrangement joins TRBV12-3 or TRBV12-4 to TRBJ1-2, with unresolved D. The CDR3 runs to 14 residues. The V and J ends lost 5 bases and 1 base respectively, with 11 bases between them. The CDR3 is CASSLRRNNYGYTF. DNA of the CDR3: TGTGCCAGCAGTCTCCGACGGAATAACTATGGCTACACCTTC.

The chain uses TRBV20-1 and TRBJ2-1, with 12 bases that match TRBD1. CDR3 size: 12 residues. CDR1 and CDR2 from the germline V gene are DFQATT and SNEGSKA (reference sequence). Trimming removed 6 bases from V and 9 bases from J; junction bases left unmatched: 3. The CDR3 spells CSAGTGGIEQFF. CDR3 bases: TGCAGTGCCGGGACAGGGGGCATTGAGCAGTTCTTC.

The chain links TRBV25-1 to TRBJ1-1; maybe TRBD1 (5 bases). Trimming took 7 bases from V and 1 from J, leaving 7 bases between them. In germline, CDR1 is MGHDK, CDR2 SYGVNS. The CDR3 is made up of 12 amino acids. CDR3 amino acids: CASMDKNTEAFF. For the CDR3, the DNA is TGTGCCAGCATGGACAAGAACACTGAAGCTTTCTTT.

CDR3 loop: CASSHGDRKPGYTF. The CDR3 nucleotides read TGTGCCAGCAGCCATGGGGACAGGAAGCCTGGCTACACCTTC. The chain recombines TRBV3-1 with TRBJ1-2; 8 bases match TRBD1. Germline loops: CDR1 LGHDT, CDR2 YNNKEL (reference sequence). The CDR3 loop spans 14 amino acids. J lost 7 bases, V lost 3 bases, and 7 bases had no gene match. The entire variable domain, with the rest obtained from reference TRBV3-1 and TRBJ1-2, is as follows: DTAVSQTPKYLVTQMGNDKSIKCEQNLGHDTMYWYKQDSKKFLKIMFSYNNKELIINETVPNRFSPKSPDKAHLNLHINSLELGDSAVYFCASSHGDRKPGYTFGSGTRLTVV.

The CDR3 loop is CASGTGSYEQYF. CDR3 DNA sequence: TGTGCCAGCGGGACAGGGAGCTACGAGCAGTACTTC. The chain links TRBV28 to TRBJ2-4, with 9 positions matching TRBD1. The end of the DNA fits TRBJ2-7 better, so the J call may be wrong. The CDR3 is made up of 12 amino acids. The germline CDR1 and CDR2 sequences are MDHEN and SYDVKM.

This clonotype was counted a few times. The rearrangement joins TRBV10-3 to TRBJ2-4; 9 nucleotides line up with TRBD2. The J call may be wrong; the DNA end is better matched by TRBJ2-7. CDR3 length: 15 amino acids. CDR1 and CDR2 from the germline V gene are ENHRY and SYGVKD. For the CDR3, the DNA is TGTGCCATCAGACGAGGGTCTAGCGGGGACTACGAGCAGTACTTC. Translating it yields CAIRRGSSGDYEQYF.

The gene calls are TRBV7-9 and TRBJ1-1; no definite D call. This CDR3 is 15 amino acids long. The germline V gene encodes CDR1 SEHNR and CDR2 FQNEAQ (reference sequence). The ends were cut back, 2 bases at V and 0 bases at J, with 10 bases in the middle. The CDR3 region has the DNA TGTGCCAGCAGCTTAACGGGGATGCTGAACACTGAAGCTTTCTTT. Translated, it gives CASSLTGMLNTEAFF.

V and J are TRBV28 and TRBJ1-4; D gene ambiguous. Germline lookup yields CDR1 MDHEN and CDR2 SYDVKM. CDR3 length equals 17 residues. Trimming shortened V by 5 bases and J by 0 bases, and 16 bases separated the two germline ends. The CDR3 coding sequence is TGTGCCAGCAGTGCAGCGAATTGGGCGGCAACTAATGAAAAACTGTTTTTT. Residues: CASSAANWAATNEKLFF.

This clonotype was seen a few times. The chain links TRBV5-5 to TRBJ2-7, with D hard to call. There are 15 residues in the CDR3. Looked up from germline, CDR1 is SGHKS and CDR2 is YYEKEE (reference sequence). V was cut by 0 bases and J by 2 bases, with 12 bases left in between. The DNA for the CDR3 is TGTGCCAGCAGCTTGGCGGCCGGCAATCCCTACGAGCAGTACTTC. Encoded protein: CASSLAAGNPYEQYF.

This clonotype was detected a few times. The V call is TRBV5-1, the J call TRBJ1-2, with TRBD1 as a possible D gene (5 bases). The CDR3 is made up of 14 amino acids. Trimming shortened V by 1 base and J by 8 bases, and 15 bases separated the two germline ends. Germline V gene sequence: CDR1 SGHRS, CDR2 YFSETQ. The CDR3 spells CASSLKGAESGYTF. CDR3 nucleotide sequence: TGCGCCAGCAGCTTGAAAGGGGCAGAGAGCGGCTACACCTTC.